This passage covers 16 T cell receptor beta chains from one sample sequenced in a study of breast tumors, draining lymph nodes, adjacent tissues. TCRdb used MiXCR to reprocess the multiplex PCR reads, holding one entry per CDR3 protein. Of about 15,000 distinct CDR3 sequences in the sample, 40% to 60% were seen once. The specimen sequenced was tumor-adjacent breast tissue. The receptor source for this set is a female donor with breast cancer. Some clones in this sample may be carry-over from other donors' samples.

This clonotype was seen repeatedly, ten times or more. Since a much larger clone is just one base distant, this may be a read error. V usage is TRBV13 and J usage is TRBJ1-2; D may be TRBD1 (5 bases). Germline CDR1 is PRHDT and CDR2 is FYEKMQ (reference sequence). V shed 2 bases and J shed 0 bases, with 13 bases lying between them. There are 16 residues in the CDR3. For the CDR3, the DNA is TGTGCCAGCAGCTTACCCCCAGAGGGGCCTAACTATGGCTACACCTTC. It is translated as CASSLPPEGPNYGYTF.

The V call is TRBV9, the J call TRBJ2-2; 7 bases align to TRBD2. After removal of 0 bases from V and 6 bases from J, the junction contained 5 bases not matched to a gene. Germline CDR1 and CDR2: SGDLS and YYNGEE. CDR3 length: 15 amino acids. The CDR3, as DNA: TGTGCCAGCAGCGTAGGCGGGAGAAAACCCGGGGAGCTGTTTTTT. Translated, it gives CASSVGGRKPGELFF.

The CDR3 region is CASSYRHSQETQYF. DNA for the CDR3: TGCGCCAGCAGCTACCGACACTCCCAAGAGACCCAGTACTTC. The chain uses TRBV5-1 and TRBJ2-5; D not resolved. V gave up 3 bases and J gave up 1 base, with 10 bases separating them. The CDR3 has 14 amino acids. Germline V gene sequence: CDR1 SGHRS, CDR2 YFSETQ.

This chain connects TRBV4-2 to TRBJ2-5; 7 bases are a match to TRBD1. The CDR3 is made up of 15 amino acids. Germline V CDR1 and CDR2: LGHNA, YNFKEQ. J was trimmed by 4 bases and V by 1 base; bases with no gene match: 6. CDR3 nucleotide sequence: TGTGCCAGCAGCCAAGTGGGACAGACGAGAGAGACCCAGTACTTC. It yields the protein CASSQVGQTRETQYF.

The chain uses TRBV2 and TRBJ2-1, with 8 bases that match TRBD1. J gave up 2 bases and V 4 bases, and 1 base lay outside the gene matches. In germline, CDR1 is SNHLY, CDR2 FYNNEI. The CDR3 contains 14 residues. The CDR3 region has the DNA TGTGCCAGCAGTGTGGACAGGGCCTACAATGAGCAGTTCTTC. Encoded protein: CASSVDRAYNEQFF.

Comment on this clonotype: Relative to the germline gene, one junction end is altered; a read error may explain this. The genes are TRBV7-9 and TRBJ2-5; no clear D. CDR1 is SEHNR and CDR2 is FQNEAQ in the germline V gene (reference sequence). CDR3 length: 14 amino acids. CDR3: CASSQDPSQETQYF. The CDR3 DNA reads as TGCGCCAGCAGCCAAGATCCATCCCAAGAGACCCAGTACTTC.

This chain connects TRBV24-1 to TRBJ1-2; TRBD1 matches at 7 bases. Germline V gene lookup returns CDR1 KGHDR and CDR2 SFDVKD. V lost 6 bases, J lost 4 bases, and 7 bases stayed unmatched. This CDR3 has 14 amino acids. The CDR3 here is CATSLSDRAYGYTF. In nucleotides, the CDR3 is TGTGCCACCAGTCTATCCGACAGGGCCTATGGCTACACCTTC.

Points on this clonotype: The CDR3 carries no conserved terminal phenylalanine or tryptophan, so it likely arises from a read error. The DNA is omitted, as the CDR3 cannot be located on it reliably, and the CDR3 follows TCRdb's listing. The CDR3 sequence: CASCDASYEQHL. This chain links TRBV6-2 or TRBV6-3 with TRBJ2-7. The CDR3 totals 12 residues, both ends included. Germline CDR1 and CDR2: MNHEY and SVGEGT.

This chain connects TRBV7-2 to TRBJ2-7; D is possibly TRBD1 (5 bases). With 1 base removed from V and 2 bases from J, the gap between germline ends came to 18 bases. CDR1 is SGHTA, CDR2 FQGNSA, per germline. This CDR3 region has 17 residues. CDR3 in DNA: TGTGCCAGCAGCTTAGTCTGGGGCCCTGACACCCCCTACGAGCAGTACTTC. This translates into CASSLVWGPDTPYEQYF.

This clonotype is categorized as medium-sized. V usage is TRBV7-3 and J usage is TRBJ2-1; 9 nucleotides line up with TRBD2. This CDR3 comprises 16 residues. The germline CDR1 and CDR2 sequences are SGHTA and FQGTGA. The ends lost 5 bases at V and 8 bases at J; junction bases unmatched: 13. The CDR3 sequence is CASSPRTSATPHEQFF. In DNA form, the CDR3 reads TGTGCCAGCAGCCCGAGGACTAGCGCGACTCCACATGAGCAGTTCTTC.

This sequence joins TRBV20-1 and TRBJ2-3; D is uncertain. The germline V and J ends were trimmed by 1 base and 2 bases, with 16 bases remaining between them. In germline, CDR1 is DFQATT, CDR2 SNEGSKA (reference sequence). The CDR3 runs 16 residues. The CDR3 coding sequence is TGCAGTGCTAGAGTCTCTGGCGCCGCACCCACAGATACGCAGTATTTT. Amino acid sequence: CSARVSGAAPTDTQYF.

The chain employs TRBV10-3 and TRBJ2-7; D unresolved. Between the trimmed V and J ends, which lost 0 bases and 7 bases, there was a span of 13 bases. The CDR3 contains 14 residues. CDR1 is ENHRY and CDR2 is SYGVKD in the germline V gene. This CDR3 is CAISESAVPREQYF. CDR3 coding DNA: TGTGCCATCAGTGAGTCGGCAGTTCCTAGGGAGCAGTACTTC.

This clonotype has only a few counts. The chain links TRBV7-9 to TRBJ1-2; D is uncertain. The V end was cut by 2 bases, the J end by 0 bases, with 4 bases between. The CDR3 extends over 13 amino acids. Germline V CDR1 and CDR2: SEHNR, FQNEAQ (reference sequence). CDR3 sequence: CASSLCANYGYTF. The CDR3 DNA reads TGTGCCAGCAGCTTATGTGCTAACTATGGCTACACCTTC.

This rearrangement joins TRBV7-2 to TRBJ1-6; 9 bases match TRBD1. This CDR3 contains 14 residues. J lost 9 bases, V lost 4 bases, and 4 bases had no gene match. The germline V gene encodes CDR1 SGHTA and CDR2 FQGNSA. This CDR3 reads CASSSGQGSSPLHF. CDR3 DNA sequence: TGTGCCAGCAGCTCTGGACAGGGGTCTTCACCCCTCCACTTT.

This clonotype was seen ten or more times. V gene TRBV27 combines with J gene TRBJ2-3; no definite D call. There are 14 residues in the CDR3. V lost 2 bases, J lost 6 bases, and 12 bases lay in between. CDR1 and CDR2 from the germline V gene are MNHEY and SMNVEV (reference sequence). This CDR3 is CASSLRSEADTQYF. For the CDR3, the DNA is TGTGCCAGCAGTTTACGGAGCGAGGCGGATACGCAGTATTTT.

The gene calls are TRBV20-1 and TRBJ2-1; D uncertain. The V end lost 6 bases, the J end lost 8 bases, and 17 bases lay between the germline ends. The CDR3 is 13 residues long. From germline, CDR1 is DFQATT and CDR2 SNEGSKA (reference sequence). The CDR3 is CSAQLNPTDEQFF. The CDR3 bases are TGCAGTGCCCAGTTGAACCCGACGGATGAGCAGTTCTTC.